The text below deals with one T cell receptor (beta chain). There is no known antigen for this receptor. No qualities accompany the bases; no much larger clone lies one base away. The data derive from a study of blood T cell repertoires in COVID-19 (TCRdb year 2020). General notes on the study: The collaborator samples originated in the United States, Italy and Spain and spanned the acute and convalescent phases of COVID-19. The prospective study material was composed of cDNA or gDNA derived from T cells, B-cell-depleted T cells, or PBMCs. Subjects who had been exposed to COVID-19, were actively infected with it, or had recovered from it provided the deeply sampled blood TCRbeta repertoires that made up the dataset. A freely available public database, intended as a resource for researchers studying the immune response to SARS-CoV-2, is where the repertoires were released. Samples were obtained from the ongoing ImmuneRACE study (first 160 participants) and from over 1,000 subjects provided by 6 global collaborators. The sample metadata nearly always contained a de-identified subject ID, COVID-19 status, age in years and sex. Where available, HLA class I and class II types were obtained from metadata supplied by the sample provider rather than from assay-based typing. Overall study results and their limits: How much clinical and demographic metadata was included differed by source and by participant, and the metadata was provided uncurated.

TCRbeta CDR3 regions were amplified from genomic DNA by means of the immunoSEQ Assay, a bias-controlled multiplex PCR. The authors processed their data as follows. Within the assay, amplification of reference gene primers was used to estimate how many nucleated cells each sample contained. Sequence reads were collapsed and filtered to measure the absolute abundance of every unique TCRbeta CDR3 rearrangement. For each sample, productive Simpson clonality was calculated as the square root of Simpson's diversity index over productive rearrangements. This immuneACCESS table, as held by TCRdb, lists in-frame sequences with V and J called but not all clones. Of the missing ones, under half trace to an unresolved V gene in checked studies; the others have no known cause. V, J and clone size derive from that table, while D and trimming were established from the DNA sequence. The sample table contains 88,000 or so clones; only one count was recorded for approximately 85% of them. The top ten constitute roughly 4% of the sample.

Collaborating institutions collected whole blood in K2EDTA tubes following their own protocols. For TCRbeta analysis, collaborators shipped samples as frozen whole blood, isolated PBMCs, or DNA extracted from either of those sample types. This TCR came from a man aged 60 to 75 with acute or convalescent COVID-19. The sample consisted of peripheral blood.

The DNA sequence is as follows: TGTGCCAGTAGTTGGCAGGGGACCGGGTCGGATACGCAGTATTTT. Translated, this is CASSWQGTGSDTQYF. The chain joins TRBV19 to TRBJ2-3, with a tentative D gene TRBD1 over 6 matching bases. V and J are truncated by 5 bases and 6 bases respectively, leaving an intervening sequence of 18 bases. The CDR3, from cysteine to phenylalanine, totals 15 residues. Left in the record is the CDR3 DNA by itself, 45 bases read in frame from the first base. The germline V gene (reference sequence) yields LNHDA for CDR1 and SQIVND for CDR2.